A selection of T cell receptor beta chains follows, all from one sample in a study of Graves' ophthalmopathy and Graves' hyperthyroidism. TCRdb re-analysed the multiplex PCR reads in MiXCR, keeping a single row per CDR3 protein. This table has approximately 460,000 distinct CDR3 sequences, roughly an eighth appearing once. Sequencing was carried out using blood. These receptors originate from a woman in her 30s with Graves' ophthalmopathy. Each CDR3 is given with its conserved first and last residue. A D gene is named only where the DNA matches it firmly. Size values are once, few and many counts, or a class for expanded clones, and some rows have none.

CDR3nt: TGTGCCAGCAGTGAAGAAGGAAGGGTAGCAGGTGGGGAGACCCAGTACTTC
CDR3aa: CASSEEGRVAGGETQYF
j_gene: TRBJ2-5
d_gene: .
v_gene: TRBV6-1
abundance: .

CDR3nt: TGTGCCAGCAGCCAAGAGCGATGGCACCCGAACACTGAAGCTTTCTTT
CDR3aa: CASSQERWHPNTEAFF
j_gene: TRBJ1-1
d_gene: .
v_gene: TRBV3-1
abundance: .

CDR3nt: TGTGCCAGCAGCCCCACTAGCGGAACTACCTACGAGCAGTACTTC
CDR3aa: CASSPTSGTTYEQYF
j_gene: TRBJ2-7
d_gene: TRBD2
v_gene: TRBV27
abundance: many

CDR3nt: TGCAGCGTTGAAGCGGGGGCAGAGACCCAGTACTTC
CDR3aa: CSVEAGAETQYF
j_gene: TRBJ2-5
d_gene: .
v_gene: TRBV29-1
abundance: many

CDR3nt: TGTGCCAGCAGTTTGGGGACTAGCGGGGCCAGCTTAGAGCAGTACTTC
CDR3aa: CASSLGTSGASLEQYF
j_gene: TRBJ2-7
d_gene: TRBD2
v_gene: TRBV12-3/TRBV12-4
abundance: .

CDR3nt: TGTGTGACAGGGGGCATTGGCTATGGCTACACCTTC
CDR3aa: CVTGGIGYGYTF
j_gene: TRBJ1-2
d_gene: TRBD1
v_gene: TRBV30
abundance: many

CDR3nt: TGCGCCAGCAGAGGAGACAACTCCTATAATTCACCCCTCCACTTT
CDR3aa: CASRGDNSYNSPLHF
j_gene: TRBJ1-6
d_gene: .
v_gene: TRBV5-1
abundance: many

CDR3nt: TGTGCCTGGAGGCTAGCGGGAGTAGTCGAGACCCAGTACTTC
CDR3aa: CAWRLAGVVETQYF
j_gene: TRBJ2-5
d_gene: TRBD2
v_gene: TRBV30
abundance: many

CDR3nt: TGTGCCAGCAGAGCAATTCCGGGACAGGGGGACTATGGCTACACCTTC
CDR3aa: CASRAIPGQGDYGYTF
j_gene: TRBJ1-2
d_gene: TRBD1
v_gene: TRBV12-3/TRBV12-4
abundance: many

CDR3nt: TGTGCCAGCAGCCCGGACCATCAGCCCCAGCATTTT
CDR3aa: CASSPDHQPQHF
j_gene: TRBJ1-5
d_gene: .
v_gene: TRBV12-3/TRBV12-4
abundance: many

CDR3nt: TGCAGTGCCAACCTCCAGAGACAGTTCCCTCAGGCCTTC
CDR3aa: CSANLQRQFPQAF
j_gene: TRBJ1-2
d_gene: .
v_gene: TRBV20-1
abundance: many

CDR3nt: TGTGCCAGCAGTTTTAAGCGAAGGCAAGAGACCCAGTACTTC
CDR3aa: CASSFKRRQETQYF
j_gene: TRBJ2-5
d_gene: .
v_gene: TRBV12-3/TRBV12-4
abundance: many

CDR3nt: TGCGCCAGCAGCCAAGGACCGGGCGCAACCGAGGGGACCCAGTACTTC
CDR3aa: CASSQGPGATEGTQYF
j_gene: TRBJ2-5
d_gene: .
v_gene: TRBV4-1
abundance: many

CDR3nt: TGTGCCTCAGAGGACCTCCGGGACAGGGACTCCTCTGAAGCTTTCTTT
CDR3aa: CASEDLRDRDSSEAFF
j_gene: TRBJ1-1
d_gene: TRBD1
v_gene: TRBV28
abundance: many

CDR3nt: TGTGCCAGCAGCCCGACCCGTTTTTTTCTCGACGGAGATACGGAGCAGTACTTC
CDR3aa: CASSPTRFFLDGDTEQYF
j_gene: TRBJ2-7
d_gene: .
v_gene: TRBV12-3/TRBV12-4
abundance: many

CDR3nt: TGCGCCAGCAGCCCCCCCCCAGGGGGACCGTACAATGAGCAGTTCTTC
CDR3aa: CASSPPPGGPYNEQFF
j_gene: TRBJ2-1
d_gene: TRBD1
v_gene: TRBV5-1
abundance: few

CDR3nt: TGTGCCAGTAGTACATATCCCTCACAGGGGGCAAATCAGCCCCAGCATTTT
CDR3aa: CASSTYPSQGANQPQHF
j_gene: TRBJ1-5
d_gene: TRBD1
v_gene: TRBV19
abundance: many

CDR3nt: TGTGCCAGCAGTGAAAGGCCTTCGGGGAACGCTGAAGCTTTCTTT
CDR3aa: CASSERPSGNAEAFF
j_gene: TRBJ1-1
d_gene: .
v_gene: TRBV6-1
abundance: many

CDR3nt: TGCGCCAGCAGTATGGACAGTTCGCACGAGCAGTACTTC
CDR3aa: CASSMDSSHEQYF
j_gene: TRBJ2-7
d_gene: .
v_gene: TRBV10-1
abundance: few

CDR3nt: TGTGCCAGCTTAGGGTTGGGAGATAGCCATCAGCCCCAGCATTTT
CDR3aa: CASLGLGDSHQPQHF
j_gene: TRBJ1-5
d_gene: .
v_gene: TRBV28
abundance: many

CDR3nt: TGTGCCACCAGCAGACCAGTGGGGGGAGGGAACATTCAGTACTTC
CDR3aa: CATSRPVGGGNIQYF
j_gene: TRBJ2-4
d_gene: TRBD2
v_gene: TRBV15
abundance: many

CDR3nt: TGTGCCAGCCTACTTGATCAGGGGAACTCTGAAGCTTTCTTT
CDR3aa: CASLLDQGNSEAFF
j_gene: TRBJ1-1
d_gene: .
v_gene: TRBV11-3
abundance: few

CDR3nt: TGTGCCAGCAGCTTATCGGTACAGGGTGGCTACACCTTC
CDR3aa: CASSLSVQGGYTF
j_gene: TRBJ1-2
d_gene: .
v_gene: TRBV7-9
abundance: many

CDR3nt: TGTGCCAGCAGCACCCTGTACAGGGACGGTAATCAGCCCCAGCATTTT
CDR3aa: CASSTLYRDGNQPQHF
j_gene: TRBJ1-5
d_gene: .
v_gene: TRBV11-2
abundance: many

CDR3nt: TGTGCCAGCAGCTTAGGGAGGACAGAAGAGACCCAGTACTTC
CDR3aa: CASSLGRTEETQYF
j_gene: TRBJ2-5
d_gene: .
v_gene: TRBV7-9
abundance: .

CDR3nt: TGCGCCAGCAGCTTGGACAGGGGATACTACACCGGGGAGCTGTTTTTT
CDR3aa: CASSLDRGYYTGELFF
j_gene: TRBJ2-2
d_gene: TRBD1
v_gene: TRBV5-1
abundance: many

CDR3nt: TGCAGCGTTGAGATTATGTGGGGGGGCGACTATGGCTACACCTTC
CDR3aa: CSVEIMWGGDYGYTF
j_gene: TRBJ1-2
d_gene: .
v_gene: TRBV29-1
abundance: few

CDR3nt: TGCGCCAGCAGCTTGCGGTATTGGGGGGGCACTGAAGCTTTCTTT
CDR3aa: CASSLRYWGGTEAFF
j_gene: TRBJ1-1
d_gene: .
v_gene: TRBV5-1
abundance: many

CDR3nt: TGTGCCATCAGTGAGTCGACCGAGACAGGGGTCGTCGCCCTCCACTTT
CDR3aa: CAISESTETGVVALHF
j_gene: TRBJ1-6
d_gene: TRBD1
v_gene: TRBV10-3
abundance: .

CDR3nt: TGCAGTGCTCTGGTCCGGGACAGAGCGGATGGCTACACCTTC
CDR3aa: CSALVRDRADGYTF
j_gene: TRBJ1-2
d_gene: TRBD1
v_gene: TRBV20-1
abundance: many

CDR3nt: TGTGCCAGCAGTTTAACAGGGTCTAGCAATCAGCCCCAGCATTTT
CDR3aa: CASSLTGSSNQPQHF
j_gene: TRBJ1-5
d_gene: .
v_gene: TRBV28
abundance: .

CDR3nt: TGTGCCATCCTTGGGCTTGTCCAGGGCCGCCGATCTAACTATGGCTACACCTTC
CDR3aa: CAILGLVQGRRSNYGYTF
j_gene: TRBJ1-2
d_gene: .
v_gene: TRBV10-3
abundance: many

CDR3nt: TGTGCCAGCAGTTACCTGGGGGCCGGTTCACCCCTCCACTTT
CDR3aa: CASSYLGAGSPLHF
j_gene: TRBJ1-6
d_gene: .
v_gene: TRBV6-5
abundance: .

CDR3nt: TGTGCCAGCAGCGTGGTGCCAGGGGGCGCGGGGGTCACTGAAGCTTTCTTT
CDR3aa: CASSVVPGGAGVTEAFF
j_gene: TRBJ1-1
d_gene: TRBD1
v_gene: TRBV9
abundance: many

CDR3nt: TGTGCCAGCAGCGAGGGACTAGCGGGAGCTGGCGAGCAGTACTTC
CDR3aa: CASSEGLAGAGEQYF
j_gene: TRBJ2-7
d_gene: TRBD2
v_gene: TRBV9
abundance: few

CDR3nt: TGTGCCACCAGCAGAGGGGAAAACAATCAGCCCCAGCATTTT
CDR3aa: CATSRGENNQPQHF
j_gene: TRBJ1-5
d_gene: .
v_gene: TRBV24-1
abundance: many

CDR3nt: TGTGCCATCAGTGGTCAATCCGGGGCCCACACTGAAGCTTTCTTT
CDR3aa: CAISGQSGAHTEAFF
j_gene: TRBJ1-1
d_gene: .
v_gene: TRBV10-3
abundance: many

CDR3nt: TGTGCCAGCAGACACAGGCACTATGGCTACACCTTC
CDR3aa: CASRHRHYGYTF
j_gene: TRBJ1-2
d_gene: .
v_gene: TRBV12-3/TRBV12-4
abundance: many

CDR3nt: TGCAGTGCTAGAGGTTACGCCGATGGGACAGGGGGTAGTTCACCCCTCCACTTT
CDR3aa: CSARGYADGTGGSSPLHF
j_gene: TRBJ1-6
d_gene: TRBD1
v_gene: TRBV20-1
abundance: .

CDR3nt: TGTGCCAGCAGCCAGGGTACGAGCACAGATACGCAGTATTTT
CDR3aa: CASSQGTSTDTQYF
j_gene: TRBJ2-3
d_gene: .
v_gene: TRBV12-3/TRBV12-4
abundance: many

CDR3nt: TGTGCCACCTCGACTAGCGGGGGATCCTACGAGCAGTACTTC
CDR3aa: CATSTSGGSYEQYF
j_gene: TRBJ2-7
d_gene: TRBD2
v_gene: TRBV10-3
abundance: many

CDR3nt: TGCGCCAGCAGCCAAGAAGGGTTGGGACAGGCCTACGAGCAGTACTTC
CDR3aa: CASSQEGLGQAYEQYF
j_gene: TRBJ2-7
d_gene: TRBD1
v_gene: TRBV4-1
abundance: many